The 6 T cell receptor beta chains below were found in one sample sequenced in a study of cytomegalovirus exposure and HLA in healthy donors. Researchers ran the PCR with 60 Vbeta and 13 Jbeta primers. Only in-frame clones appear in the TCRdb table, and some are missing; sequencing was by immunoSEQ multiplex PCR. The sample consists of 140,000 to 150,000 clones, approximately 80% of them appearing once. The sample was PBMCs. Receptors originate from a male donor in good health and CMV-seronegative.

CDR3 in amino acids: CASSRGQGAMNEQFF. The CDR3 DNA reads TGTGCCAGCTCACGAGGACAGGGGGCAATGAATGAGCAGTTCTTC. This chain connects TRBV18 to TRBJ2-1; 11 bases match TRBD1. This CDR3 is built from 15 residues. Germline trimming cut 4 bases from V and 7 bases from J; bases unmatched to any gene: 6. The germline V gene encodes CDR1 KGHSH and CDR2 LQKENI.

In this sample, this clone turned up once. The chain links TRBV5-1 to TRBJ2-3; no clear D gene. Per the germline V gene, CDR1 is SGHRS and CDR2 is YFSETQ. Between the trimmed V and J ends, which lost 1 base and 0 bases, there was a span of 9 bases. This CDR3 has 15 residues. CDR3 protein: CASSLLSGSTDTQYF. The CDR3 region has the DNA TGCGCCAGCAGCTTGTTGTCGGGTAGCACAGATACGCAGTATTTT.

A single count supports this clone. V usage is TRBV5-4 and J usage is TRBJ1-2, with 7 bases fitting TRBD1. This CDR3 is built from 13 residues. V dropped 2 bases and J dropped 8; count of bases not matched to a gene: 6. Germline values: CDR1 SGHNT, CDR2 YYREEE (reference sequence). CDR3 coding DNA: TGTGCCAGCAGCTTCGGCAGGGGGGACGGCTACACCTTC. It yields the protein CASSFGRGDGYTF.

This clone was found once. V is TRBV5-1 and J is TRBJ2-7; D is uncertain. Trimming shortened V by 4 bases and J by 4 bases, and 12 bases separated the two germline ends. Germline V gives CDR1 SGHRS, CDR2 YFSETQ. This CDR3 comprises 13 residues. The CDR3 bases are TGCGCCAGCAGCCCCGATTTACAATACGAGCAGTACTTC. It encodes CASSPDLQYEQYF.

The chain couples TRBV19 to TRBJ2-2, with 11 nucleotides matching TRBD2. V trimming: 3 bases; J trimming: 4 bases; junction bases outside the gene matches: 4. The CDR3 length is 16 residues. CDR1 LNHDA and CDR2 SQIVND come from the germline V gene (reference sequence). The CDR3 DNA reads as TGTGCCAGTAGTATTAGCGGGAGGGCCGGCACCGGGGAGCTGTTTTTT. Translating it yields CASSISGRAGTGELFF.

The gene calls are TRBV7-9 and TRBJ2-5; 8 bases are a match to TRBD1. Unmatched junction bases numbered 12, after V lost 1 base and J lost 2 bases. Germline CDR1 reads SEHNR; CDR2 reads FQNEAQ (reference sequence). CDR3 size: 18 residues. The CDR3 coding sequence is TGTGCCAGCAGCTTAGGCACAGGGGGTCCTCCGGGACAAGAGACCCAGTACTTC. Amino acid sequence: CASSLGTGGPPGQETQYF.